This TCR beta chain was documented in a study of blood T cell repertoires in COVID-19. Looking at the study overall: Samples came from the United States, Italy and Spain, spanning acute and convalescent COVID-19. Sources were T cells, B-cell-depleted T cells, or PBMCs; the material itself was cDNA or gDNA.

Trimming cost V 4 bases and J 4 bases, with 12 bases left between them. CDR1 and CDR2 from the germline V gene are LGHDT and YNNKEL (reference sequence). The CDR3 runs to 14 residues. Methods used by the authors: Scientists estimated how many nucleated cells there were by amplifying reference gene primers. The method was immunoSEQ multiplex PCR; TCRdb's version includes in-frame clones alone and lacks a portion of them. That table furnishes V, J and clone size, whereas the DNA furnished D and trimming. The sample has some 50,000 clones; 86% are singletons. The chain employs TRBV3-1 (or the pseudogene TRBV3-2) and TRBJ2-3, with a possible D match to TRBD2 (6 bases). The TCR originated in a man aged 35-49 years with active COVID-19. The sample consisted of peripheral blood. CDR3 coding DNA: TGTGCCAGCAGCCCACCCGGGACTCCAGATACGCAGTATTTT. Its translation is CASSPPGTPDTQYF.